A selection of T cell receptor beta chains follows, all from one sample in a study of blood T cell repertoires in COVID-19. Clones were sequenced by immunoSEQ multiplex PCR, and TCRdb holds only the in-frame ones, with some missing. The sample includes approximately 100,000 clones, 70% to 90% seen only once; the top ten take 15% to 20%. Sequencing was carried out using peripheral blood. All receptors derive from an older woman with acute or convalescent COVID-19. Each CDR3 is given with its conserved first and last residue. The D gene is left open where the match is weak. Expanded clones are given a class, and other clones once, few, many or no size at all.

v_call	clone_size	d_call	j_call	cdr3_nt	cdr3_aa
TRBV18	NA	TRBD1	TRBJ2-7	TGTGCCAGCTCCCCCGGGACAGGGCTCGAGCAGTACTTC	CASSPGTGLEQYF
TRBV5-6	NA	NA	TRBJ2-7	TGTGCCAGCAGCTTGCGAGGGCCCAGCAAATCCTACGAGCAGTACTTC	CASSLRGPSKSYEQYF
TRBV28	NA	NA	TRBJ2-7	TGTGCCAGCAGTCCCCAGGGAATTTACGAGCAGTACTTC	CASSPQGIYEQYF
TRBV11-2	NA	TRBD1	TRBJ1-2	TGTGCCAGCAGCCCAAACCTCGACAGGGATGATGGCTACACCTTC	CASSPNLDRDDGYTF
TRBV5-4	NA	NA	TRBJ2-1	TGTGCCAGCAGCTCGGTAGACAGGAATGAGCAGTTCTTC	CASSSVDRNEQFF
TRBV5-1	once	NA	TRBJ2-7	TGCGCCAGTACACCAAATCCCTCCACCTACGAGCAGTACTTC	CASTPNPSTYEQYF
TRBV28	NA	NA	TRBJ2-7	TGTGCCAGCAGTTTAGGGCAGGGTAGGTACGAGCAGTACTTC	CASSLGQGRYEQYF
TRBV6-5	NA	TRBD1	TRBJ1-5	TGTGCCAGCAGAGAGACAGGGAATCAGCCCCAGCATTTT	CASRETGNQPQHF
TRBV7-2	NA	NA	TRBJ2-7	TGTGCCAGCAGCTTGGGGTGGAGCAGGGGCGAGCAGTACTTC	CASSLGWSRGEQYF
TRBV5-1	once	NA	TRBJ2-5	TGCGCCAGCAGGGAAGCGCATCAAGAGACCCAGTACTTC	CASREAHQETQYF
TRBV10-1	NA	TRBD1	TRBJ1-2	TGCGCCAGCAGTGCGGACAGGGTCGGTGGCTACACCTTC	CASSADRVGGYTF
TRBV7-2	NA	NA	TRBJ2-1	TGTGCCAGCAGCTTAGCGGGAGGCCCCTACAATGAGCAGTTCTTC	CASSLAGGPYNEQFF
TRBV5-1	NA	NA	TRBJ1-5	TGCGCCAGCAGCTTGGTGGCAGGCAATCAGCCCCAGCATTTT	CASSLVAGNQPQHF
TRBV5-1	NA	TRBD1	TRBJ2-7	TGCGCCAGCAGCCCACCGGGACAGGGATTCTACGAGCAGTACTTC	CASSPPGQGFYEQYF
TRBV28	NA	TRBD2	TRBJ2-7	TGTGCCAGCAGTTTACCCCTAGCGGGGGGGCTCGAGCAGTACTTC	CASSLPLAGGLEQYF
TRBV3-1/TRBV3-2	NA	TRBD1	TRBJ1-2	TGTGCCAGCAGCCCCGGACAGGACCGCTATGGCTACACCTTC	CASSPGQDRYGYTF
TRBV5-4	NA	TRBD1	TRBJ1-4	TGTGCCAGCAGCCCGGGGACAGCGGGGGGCACACCGCTGTTTTTT	CASSPGTAGGTPLFF
TRBV6-5	NA	NA	TRBJ1-3	TGTGCCAGCAGTTCACAGGGTGTCGGAAACACCATATATTTT	CASSSQGVGNTIYF
TRBV10-3	NA	NA	TRBJ2-5	TGTGCCATCAGTGCGTCGACAGGAGTTCGGGGAGAGACCCAGTACTTC	CAISASTGVRGETQYF
TRBV27	few	NA	TRBJ1-1	TGTGCCAGCAGTTTATCGTGGAGCAGGAACACTGAAGCTTTCTTT	CASSLSWSRNTEAFF
TRBV28	NA	TRBD2	TRBJ2-2	TGTGCCAGCAGTTACACCAGCGGGGGCGTCACCGGGGAGCTGTTTTTT	CASSYTSGGVTGELFF
TRBV2	NA	NA	TRBJ1-1	TGTGCCAGCAGAACCCCCGACTCTTCGAACACTGAAGCTTTCTTT	CASRTPDSSNTEAFF
TRBV4-1	NA	TRBD2	TRBJ2-1	TGCGCCAGCAGCCAAGGCCCGACTAGCGGCGCATACAATGAGCAGTTCTTC	CASSQGPTSGAYNEQFF
TRBV27	NA	TRBD1	TRBJ1-5	TGTGCCAGCAGTAAAGAGTGGGACAGGGGGGGTGATAGCAATCAGCCCCAGCATTTT	CASSKEWDRGGDSNQPQHF
TRBV7-3	NA	TRBD2	TRBJ2-1	TGTGCCAGCAGCTCTAGCGGGAAATATGAGCAGTTCTTC	CASSSSGKYEQFF
TRBV15	NA	NA	TRBJ1-1	TGTGCCACCAGCAGAGATTCCCTTTTCGGGGAAGCTTTCTTT	CATSRDSLFGEAFF